Shown below are 27 T cell receptor beta chains from a single sample sequenced in a study of shared clonotypes between healthy human individuals. Repertoires were generated with immunoSEQ multiplex PCR, while TCRdb's copy carries only in-frame clones and drops some. The sample has about 980,000 clones; 76% are singletons. The specimen sequenced was memory CD4+ T cells sorted from blood. Subset described: CD45RA-negative fraction. The receptors originated from a man younger than 35 in good health.

The chain has TRBV15 and TRBJ2-7; TRBD2 might be the D (6 bases). Trimming shortened V by 5 bases and J by 2 bases, and 13 bases separated the two germline ends. Germline CDR1 LNHNV, CDR2 YYDKDF (reference sequence). The CDR3 has 14 amino acids. CDR3 sequence: CATSPGGSAYEQYF. The CDR3 nucleotides read TGTGCCACCAGCCCCGGAGGGTCCGCCTACGAGCAGTACTTC.

This chain connects TRBV19 to TRBJ1-5; D call uncertain. CDR1 and CDR2 from the germline V gene are LNHDA and SQIVND (reference sequence). This CDR3 is built from 13 residues. Deletions cut 2 bases from V and 7 bases from J, with 9 bases between. CDR3 sequence reads: CASSINILQPQHF. The CDR3 bases are TGTGCCAGTAGTATAAACATACTGCAGCCCCAGCATTTT.

This clone appeared once. This sequence joins TRBV2 and TRBJ2-1; tentatively, D is TRBD2 (5 bases). Trimming shortened V by 8 bases and J by 9 bases, and 14 bases separated the two germline ends. Germline CDR1 reads SNHLY; CDR2 reads FYNNEI. CDR3 size: 12 residues. The CDR3 reads CASSSEGGEQFF. CDR3 sequence (DNA): TGTGCCAGCTCTTCAGAGGGTGGTGAGCAGTTCTTC.

This sequence joins TRBV19 and TRBJ2-7, with D perhaps assigned TRBD1 or TRBD2 (5 bases each). With 3 bases removed from V and 0 bases from J, the gap between germline ends came to 12 bases. The CDR3 has 15 residues. Germline V gene sequence: CDR1 LNHDA, CDR2 SQIVND (reference sequence). The CDR3, as DNA: TGTGCCAGTAGTATCCGAGGGACGGCCTCCTACGAGCAGTACTTC. The encoded protein is CASSIRGTASYEQYF.

The gene calls are TRBV6-5 and TRBJ2-1; 8 bases fit TRBD1. From germline, CDR1 is MNHEY and CDR2 SVGAGI. V shed 0 bases and J 8 bases; nucleotides not matched to a gene: 6. The CDR3 is made up of 15 amino acids. CDR3 in DNA: TGTGCCAGCAGTTACTCGACAGGGGCCTGGGATGAGCAGTTCTTC. This sequence encodes CASSYSTGAWDEQFF.

A few counts support this clone. The sample has other DNA sequences that encode this CDR3 too. V is TRBV4-3 and J is TRBJ2-3; D might be TRBD1 (7 bases). The CDR3 has 16 amino acids. V lost 0 bases, J lost 1 base, and 11 bases lay in between. The V gene's germline CDR1 is LGHNA and CDR2 YSLEER. CDR3 residues: CASSQEVRGGTDTQYF. The CDR3 nucleotides read TGCGCCAGCAGCCAAGAGGTCAGGGGGGGCACAGATACGCAGTATTTT.

This chain joins TRBV5-5 and TRBJ1-1, with a weak D call TRBD1 (5 bases). V was cut by 2 bases and J by 9 bases, with 11 bases left in between. The CDR3 runs 12 residues. Germline CDR1 reads SGHKS; CDR2 reads YYEKEE (reference sequence). CDR3 sequence (DNA): TGTGCCAGCAGCTTTGTCAGGGATAAAGCTTTCTTT. This encodes CASSFVRDKAFF.

With respect to this clone: One end of the junction fails to match germline, which may point to a read error. This chain connects TRBV4-1 to TRBJ2-7, with 8 bases identical to TRBD1. The length of the CDR3 is 15 residues. CDR1 is MGHRA, CDR2 YSYEKL, per germline. The CDR3 sequence: CASSKDRGQTYEQYF. CDR3 coding DNA: TGCGCCAGCAGCAAAGACAGGGGTCAAACCTACGAGCAGTACTTC.

The chain uses TRBV7-3 and TRBJ2-3; weak D call: TRBD1 (6 bases). CDR1 SGHTA and CDR2 FQGTGA come from the germline V gene. The CDR3 is 14 residues long. V lost 7 bases and J lost 5, with 16 bases in between. CDR3 region: CASTQGQGKDTQYF. The CDR3 nucleotides read TGTGCCAGCACTCAGGGGCAGGGAAAAGATACGCAGTATTTT.

The chain links TRBV4-1 to TRBJ2-1; 9 bases are shared with TRBD1. V gave up 4 bases and J gave up 15 bases; unmatched junction bases: 7. Germline lookup yields CDR1 MGHRA and CDR2 YSYEKL. The CDR3 spans 12 residues. The CDR3, as DNA: TGCGCCAGCAGCCTAGGGACAGGGTTGCTGTTCTTC. Protein: CASSLGTGLLFF.

The V call is TRBV11-2, the J call TRBJ2-5, with 7 bases aligning to TRBD2. CDR1 is SGHAT, CDR2 FQNNGV, per germline. Trimming removed 6 bases from V and 4 bases from J; junction bases left unmatched: 14. The CDR3 spans 16 residues. CDR3 bases: TGTGCCAGCAGTTCCCTCCCCAGCGGGGCGGGAGAGACCCAGTACTTC. This codes for CASSSLPSGAGETQYF.

The chain employs TRBV7-2 and TRBJ2-6, with TRBD1 as a possible D gene (5 bases). Trimming cost V 7 bases and J 4 bases, with 14 bases left between them. Germline V lookup: CDR1 SGHTA, CDR2 FQGNSA. The CDR3 extends over 15 amino acids. CDR3 residues: CASTIEGAGANVLTF. The CDR3 region has the DNA TGTGCCAGCACCATCGAAGGGGCAGGGGCCAACGTCCTGACTTTC. The full variable domain, with the rest looked up from reference TRBV7-2 and TRBJ2-6, is GAGVSQSPSNKVTEKGKDVELRCDPISGHTALYWYRQSLGQGLEFLIYFQGNSAPDKSGLPSDRFSAERTGGSVSTLTIQRTQQEDSAVYLCASTIEGAGANVLTFGAGSRLTVL.

The chain has TRBV6-1 and TRBJ2-2, with TRBD1 as a possible D gene (6 bases). Trimming cost V 1 base and J 3 bases, with 12 bases left between them. In germline, CDR1 is MNHNS, CDR2 SASEGT. The CDR3 is 16 amino acids. CDR3 bases: TGTGCCAGCAGTGAAGTCAGGGGCGGTCACACCGGGGAGCTGTTTTTT. Amino acid sequence: CASSEVRGGHTGELFF.

This clone occurred once. A much larger clonotype is one base distant, so this may be a read error. V usage is TRBV6-5 and J usage is TRBJ1-1; the match to TRBD1 covers 7 bases. The CDR3 sequence is 14 residues long. Germline values: CDR1 MNHEY, CDR2 SVGAGI. J lost 1 base, V lost 4 bases, and 3 bases had no gene match. The CDR3 protein is CASSLGQRNTEAFF. For the CDR3, the DNA is TGTGCCAGCAGTTTGGGACAGCGGAACACTGAAGCTTTCTTT.

This rearrangement joins TRBV10-3 to TRBJ1-5; TRBD1 matches 9 bases. After removal of 0 bases from V and 7 bases from J, the junction contained 7 bases not matched to a gene. The CDR3 length is 16 residues. CDR1 ENHRY and CDR2 SYGVKD come from the germline V gene. In DNA form, the CDR3 reads TGTGCCATCAGTGAGTCGGCCGGACAGGGGAGGCAGCCCCAGCATTTT. Amino acids: CAISESAGQGRQPQHF.

The chain is built from TRBV6-5 and TRBJ2-7; TRBD1 is a possible D gene (6 bases). The CDR3 length is 11 residues. V was trimmed by 7 bases and J by 13 bases, leaving 17 bases between them. Germline V CDR1 and CDR2: MNHEY, SVGAGI. CDR3 protein: CASTKGGSRYF. CDR3 nucleotide sequence: TGTGCCAGCACCAAAGGGGGTAGCCGATACTTC.

The chain employs TRBV28 and TRBJ2-7; possibly TRBD2 for D (5 bases). V was cut by 7 bases and J by 5 bases, with 12 bases left in between. This CDR3 is built from 12 residues. Germline values: CDR1 MDHEN, CDR2 SYDVKM. The CDR3 spells CASMREGNEQYF. CDR3 sequence (DNA): TGTGCCAGCATGAGGGAAGGGAACGAGCAGTACTTC.

The chain couples TRBV5-4 to TRBJ2-5; 7 nucleotides agree with TRBD2. The J segment lost 5 bases and the V segment lost 4 bases, leaving 14 bases of the junction unmatched. The germline V gene encodes CDR1 SGHNT and CDR2 YYREEE (reference sequence). This CDR3 region has 16 residues. The CDR3 DNA is TGTGCCAGCAGCCGCAGAGTGGGAGGGCCCTCGGAGACCCAGTACTTC. This translates into CASSRRVGGPSETQYF.

V gene TRBV28 combines with J gene TRBJ2-2; 7 bases map to TRBD1. The CDR3 is 14 residues long. V trimming: 4 bases; J trimming: 5 bases; junction bases outside the gene matches: 4. CDR1 and CDR2 (germline): MDHEN, SYDVKM. CDR3 in amino acids: CASSWETGTGELFF. The CDR3 coding sequence is TGTGCCAGCAGTTGGGAGACAGGGACCGGGGAGCTGTTTTTT.

This chain connects TRBV6-5 to TRBJ1-2, with D perhaps matching TRBD1 (6 bases). V was shortened by 5 bases and J by 6 bases, with 19 bases between the two germline ends. The germline gives CDR1 MNHEY, CDR2 SVGAGI. The CDR3 extends over 15 amino acids. CDR3 in DNA: TGTGCCAGCAGTAGAGAGGCTGGGGGGCTTAATGGCTACACCTTC. It encodes CASSREAGGLNGYTF.

The chain employs TRBV19 and TRBJ2-3, with D unclear. The CDR3 loop spans 13 amino acids. With 7 bases removed from V and 6 bases from J, the gap between germline ends came to 14 bases. Germline values: CDR1 LNHDA, CDR2 SQIVND (reference sequence). CDR3 in DNA: TGTGCCAGTAAAGCTTTTGAGTCGGATACGCAGTATTTT. Translation gives CASKAFESDTQYF.

To note about this clone: Other DNA sequences in the sample encode the same CDR3. The gene calls are TRBV10-3 and TRBJ2-3, with unresolved D. Trimming stripped 0 bases from V and 6 bases from J, with 4 bases between. The CDR3 covers 12 residues. The germline CDR1 and CDR2 sequences are ENHRY and SYGVKD. The CDR3 DNA reads TGTGCCATCAGTGAGTCGGCGGATACGCAGTATTTT. Protein sequence: CAISESADTQYF.

The rearrangement links TRBV5-1 to TRBJ2-5; possible D gene TRBD2, 6 bases. The CDR3 has 15 amino acids. Germline V gene data show CDR1 as SGHRS and CDR2 as YFSETQ. V lost 0 bases and J lost 5, with 14 bases in between. The CDR3 region has the DNA TGCGCCAGCAGCTTGGGAAAAGCGGGCGCGGAGACCCAGTACTTC. It translates to CASSLGKAGAETQYF.

The chain recombines TRBV4-1 with TRBJ2-7; D gene ambiguous. Germline V CDR1 and CDR2: MGHRA, YSYEKL. Trimming took 0 bases from V and 2 from J, leaving 11 bases between them. This CDR3 spans 15 amino acids. The CDR3 nucleotides are TGCGCCAGCAGCCAAGATTACGGGTCAGCCTACGAGCAGTACTTC. It yields the protein CASSQDYGSAYEQYF.

This clone was recorded at least ten times. The sample holds other DNA sequences that translate to the same CDR3. The J gene is TRBJ1-5, the V gene TRBV19; D gene unclear. This CDR3 region has 12 residues. Trimming removed 6 bases at V and 1 base at J, with 4 bases between. Germline assignment: CDR1 LNHDA and CDR2 SQIVND (reference sequence). In DNA, the CDR3 is TGTGCCAGTAGGTCCAGCAATCAGCCCCAGCATTTT. This sequence encodes CASRSSNQPQHF.

In this sample, this clone turned up a few times. A read error may explain this, as a much larger clone is one base away. This rearrangement joins TRBV7-8 to TRBJ1-3; weak D call: TRBD1 (5 bases). There are 14 residues in the CDR3. Trimming took off 4 bases at V and 0 bases at J, with 7 bases between the two ends. Per germline, CDR1 SGHVS and CDR2 FQNEAQ. The DNA of the CDR3 is TGTGCCAGCAGCTCCGGGGGCTCTGGAAACACCATATATTTT. This sequence encodes CASSSGGSGNTIYF.

Turning to this clone: This may come from a read error, since a much larger clone is one base off. The sample carries other DNA sequences with the same CDR3. This chain links TRBV7-2 with TRBJ2-2; D call uncertain. The CDR3 is 11 residues long. The germline V and J ends were trimmed by 2 bases and 8 bases, with 3 bases remaining between them. Germline loops: CDR1 SGHTA, CDR2 FQGNSA. CDR3 sequence (DNA): TGTGCCAGCAGCTTACCTGGGGAGCTGTTTTTT. The encoded protein is CASSLPGELFF.